What follows are 29 T cell receptor beta chains derived from one specimen sequenced in a study of cytomegalovirus exposure and HLA in healthy donors. Measured with immunoSEQ multiplex PCR; TCRdb has only the in-frame clones, and not every one. The sample contains 220,000 or so clones, around 87% of which appear only once. The sample was PBMCs. The source is a young woman in good health and CMV-seropositive.

The CDR3 sequence is CASSNLGADEQYF. Written as DNA, the CDR3 is TGTGCCAGCAGCAACTTGGGGGCGGACGAGCAGTACTTC. V and J are TRBV28 and TRBJ2-7; a possible D gene is TRBD1 (6 bases). Trimming shortened V by 6 bases and J by 5 bases, and 14 bases separated the two germline ends. CDR1 and CDR2 (germline): MDHEN, SYDVKM. The CDR3 is 13 residues long.

This clone was picked up one time. The rearrangement uses TRBV28 and TRBJ1-2, with D possibly being TRBD1 (5 bases). The V and J ends lost 6 bases and 4 bases respectively, with 15 bases between them. Per the germline V gene, CDR1 is MDHEN and CDR2 is SYDVKM. CDR3 size: 14 residues. CDR3 sequence (DNA): TGTGCCAGCAGCCCAAGCCAGGGCATCTATGGCTACACCTTC. Encoded protein: CASSPSQGIYGYTF.

The chain is built from TRBV5-6 and TRBJ2-7, with 8 bases aligning to TRBD1. Losses at the gene ends were 0 bases for V and 4 bases for J; bases not matched to a gene: 3. CDR1 is SGHDT and CDR2 is YYEEEE in the germline V gene. This CDR3 is built from 14 residues. Here the CDR3 DNA reads TGTGCCAGCAGCTTGGGACAGGGGATTTACGAGCAGTACTTC. This translates into CASSLGQGIYEQYF.

The rearrangement uses TRBV11-2 and TRBJ2-7; TRBD2 matches at 8 bases. Unmatched junction bases numbered 12, after V lost 3 bases and J lost 5 bases. The V gene's germline CDR1 is SGHAT and CDR2 FQNNGV. There are 16 residues in the CDR3. The CDR3 reads CASSFYRTAGVHEQYF. CDR3 coding DNA: TGTGCCAGCAGCTTTTACAGGACAGCGGGAGTGCACGAGCAGTACTTC. Using reference TRBV11-2 and TRBJ2-7 for the parts outside the CDR3, the full variable domain is EAGVAQSPRYKIIEKRQSVAFWCNPISGHATLYWYQQILGQGPKLLIQFQNNGVVDDSQLPKDRFSAERLKGVDSTLKIQPAKLEDSAVYLCASSFYRTAGVHEQYFGPGTRLTVT.

The CDR3 DNA is TGCAGCGCTGGCCGGGACAGGGAGTTAGACGAGCAGTACTTC. This gives the protein CSAGRDRELDEQYF. J is TRBJ2-7 and V is TRBV29-1, with 9 bases matching TRBD1. V lost 7 bases to trimming and J lost 5 bases; unmatched junction nucleotides: 12. This CDR3 spans 14 amino acids. Germline lookup yields CDR1 SQVTM and CDR2 ANQGSEA.

J is TRBJ1-1 and V is TRBV7-6; D not certain. CDR3 length: 15 residues. The V and J ends lost 0 bases and 0 bases respectively, with 8 bases between them. Germline V gene lookup returns CDR1 SGHVS and CDR2 FNYEAQ. CDR3 in amino acids: CASSLAGALNTEAFF. The DNA for the CDR3 is TGTGCCAGCAGCTTAGCCGGAGCTCTGAACACTGAAGCTTTCTTT.

This clone was seen only a few times. The rearrangement joins TRBV28 to TRBJ2-7; D remains unclear. The CDR3 covers 12 residues. Trimming stripped 6 bases from V and 3 bases from J, with 9 bases between. Germline CDR1 and CDR2: MDHEN and SYDVKM. CDR3 DNA: TGTGCCAGCAGCTACGGTGTCTACGAGCAGTACTTC. Translating gives CASSYGVYEQYF.

V gene TRBV27 combines with J gene TRBJ1-2; D is unresolved. CDR3 length: 15 amino acids. Germline V gene data show CDR1 as MNHEY and CDR2 as SMNVEV (reference sequence). V shed 2 bases and J shed 6 bases, with 16 bases lying between them. CDR3 sequence reads: CASSLINPRRNGYTF. CDR3 DNA: TGTGCCAGCAGTTTAATCAACCCACGGAGGAATGGCTACACCTTC.

The V gene is TRBV5-6, the J gene TRBJ1-2; D not certain. V was clipped by 5 bases and J by 4 bases, with 18 bases between them. CDR1 SGHDT and CDR2 YYEEEE come from the germline V gene. The CDR3 has 15 residues. CDR3 sequence reads: CASSTPGREAYGYTF. The CDR3 DNA is TGTGCCAGCAGTACACCGGGGAGGGAGGCCTATGGCTACACCTTC.

The chain employs TRBV6-5 and TRBJ2-4; D might be TRBD2 (6 bases). This CDR3 region has 15 residues. The germline V gene has CDR1 MNHEY and CDR2 SVGAGI. V dropped 6 bases and J dropped 1 base, with 13 bases sitting between them. CDR3 protein: CASRRGGRAKNIQYF. For the CDR3, the DNA is TGTGCCAGCAGACGTGGGGGGAGGGCCAAAAACATTCAGTACTTC.

The chain links TRBV5-1 to TRBJ2-7, with a weak D call TRBD2 (5 bases). V lost 0 bases, J lost 7 bases, and 14 bases lay in between. Germline V gives CDR1 SGHRS, CDR2 YFSETQ. The CDR3 runs 14 residues. The CDR3 nucleotides are TGCGCCAGCAGCTTGGGACTACCCCTGGGGGAGCAGTACTTC. This codes for CASSLGLPLGEQYF.

The chain uses TRBV10-1 and TRBJ2-1; 11 nucleotides agree with TRBD2. CDR3 size: 16 residues. V lost 2 bases and J lost 4; bases outside the gene matches: 4. Germline V gene data show CDR1 as WNHNN and CDR2 as SYGVQD (reference sequence). The DNA for the CDR3 is TGCGCCAGCAGTGAGGGGACTAGCGGAATATACAATGAGCAGTTCTTC. It encodes CASSEGTSGIYNEQFF.

The chain carries TRBV28 and TRBJ1-2, with 8 nucleotides matching TRBD1. Germline-derived CDR1 and CDR2 are MDHEN and SYDVKM. This CDR3 spans 13 amino acids. The V and J ends lost 8 bases and 8 bases, in that order; junction bases with no gene match: 10. The CDR3 reads CASGILTGEGYTF. As DNA, the CDR3 is TGTGCCAGCGGAATATTGACAGGGGAAGGCTACACCTTC.

This clone appeared a few times. The chain combines TRBV9 with TRBJ1-3, with D unclear. Germline CDR1 and CDR2: SGDLS and YYNGEE. The CDR3 totals 14 residues. V was clipped by 1 base and J by 0 bases, with 5 bases between them. The CDR3 loop reads CASSVTGSGNTIYF. DNA for the CDR3: TGTGCCAGCAGCGTAACGGGCTCTGGAAACACCATATATTTT.

The chain combines TRBV7-9 with TRBJ2-7; 9 positions agree with TRBD2. Germline CDR1 is SEHNR and CDR2 is FQNEAQ (reference sequence). The CDR3 is made up of 13 amino acids. J lost 1 base, V lost 10 bases, and 5 bases had no gene match. In DNA, the CDR3 is TGTGCCACCGGACTAGCGAATTCCTACGAGCAGTACTTC. Protein product: CATGLANSYEQYF.

CDR3 amino acids: CASSLMGQGNEQFF. The CDR3 coding sequence is TGTGCCAGCAGTTTAATGGGACAGGGCAATGAGCAGTTCTTC. This sequence joins TRBV27 and TRBJ2-1, with 9 positions matching TRBD1. Trimming at V came to 2 bases and at J to 6 bases, leaving 2 bases not matched to a gene. Germline V gene sequence: CDR1 MNHEY, CDR2 SMNVEV (reference sequence). CDR3 length: 14 amino acids.

The chain couples TRBV29-1 to TRBJ2-2; D not certain. Germline CDR1 reads SQVTM; CDR2 reads ANQGSEA. Trimming took 4 bases from V and 0 from J, leaving 12 bases between them. CDR3 length: 15 residues. The CDR3 reads CSVVVARTNTGELFF. The CDR3 DNA is TGCAGCGTTGTTGTCGCCAGGACGAACACCGGGGAGCTGTTTTTT.

The V gene is TRBV7-2, the J gene TRBJ1-4; the match to TRBD1 covers 7 bases. The CDR3 has 15 residues. Germline lookup yields CDR1 SGHTA and CDR2 FQGNSA. The J segment lost 0 bases and the V segment lost 3 bases, leaving 1 base of the junction unmatched. CDR3 DNA sequence: TGTGCCAGCAGCTTCAGGGGGACAACTAATGAAAAACTGTTTTTT. Protein: CASSFRGTTNEKLFF. Using reference TRBV7-2 and TRBJ1-4 for the parts outside the CDR3, the full variable domain is GAGVSQSPSNKVTEKGKDVELRCDPISGHTALYWYRQSLGQGLEFLIYFQGNSAPDKSGLPSDRFSAERTGGSVSTLTIQRTQQEDSAVYLCASSFRGTTNEKLFFGSGTQLSVL.

CDR3 residues: CASSGGMTYEQYF. The CDR3 DNA is TGTGCCAGCAGCGGAGGGATGACATACGAGCAGTACTTC. The rearrangement uses TRBV11-2 and TRBJ2-7; TRBD2 might be the D (6 bases). V shed 5 bases and J shed 4 bases, with 12 bases lying between them. There are 13 residues in the CDR3. CDR1 and CDR2 from the germline V gene are SGHAT and FQNNGV.

The chain uses TRBV18 and TRBJ2-5; D is uncertain. CDR1 and CDR2 (germline): KGHSH, LQKENI. CDR3 length: 11 amino acids. The V end was cut by 2 bases, the J end by 5 bases, with 3 bases between. The CDR3 spells CASSPEETQYF. The CDR3 nucleotides read TGTGCCAGCTCACCAGAGGAGACCCAGTACTTC.

The sample holds one count of this clone. This chain uses TRBV5-1 with TRBJ2-7; 7 positions agree with TRBD1. The CDR3 sequence is 14 residues long. Germline V gives CDR1 SGHRS, CDR2 YFSETQ. J was trimmed by 4 bases and V by 0 bases; bases with no gene match: 4. The CDR3 here is CASSLGQGRYEQYF. The CDR3 DNA reads as TGCGCCAGCAGCTTGGGACAGGGTAGGTACGAGCAGTACTTC.

The V and J genes are TRBV5-1 and TRBJ2-2; 10 nucleotides align to TRBD1. The CDR3 consists of 20 residues. Germline assignment: CDR1 SGHRS and CDR2 YFSETQ. J lost 0 bases, V lost 1 base, and 12 bases had no gene match. As DNA, the CDR3 is TGCGCCAGCAGCTTGAGGATTCCGGGACAGGGGTTATCGAACACCGGGGAGCTGTTTTTT. Translation gives CASSLRIPGQGLSNTGELFF.

This chain connects TRBV28 to TRBJ2-5; 10 bases map to TRBD2. CDR3 length: 17 amino acids. J was trimmed by 5 bases and V by 1 base; bases with no gene match: 10. Per germline, CDR1 MDHEN and CDR2 SYDVKM. CDR3 residues: CASSLSSLAGDPETQYF. The CDR3 DNA reads TGTGCCAGCAGTTTATCCTCCCTAGCGGGGGACCCCGAGACCCAGTACTTC.

The chain has TRBV27 and TRBJ2-7, with a tentative D call TRBD1 (6 bases). CDR3 length equals 14 residues. Germline values: CDR1 MNHEY, CDR2 SMNVEV (reference sequence). The germline V and J ends were trimmed by 1 base and 2 bases, with 9 bases remaining between them. Here the CDR3 DNA reads TGTGCCAGCAGTTTATACAGGACAGCCTACGAGCAGTACTTC. Encoded protein: CASSLYRTAYEQYF.

This chain connects TRBV27 to TRBJ1-5; D uncertain. Trimming took 1 base from V and 1 from J, leaving 8 bases between them. Germline lookup yields CDR1 MNHEY and CDR2 SMNVEV (reference sequence). This CDR3 spans 15 amino acids. CDR3 bases: TGTGCCAGCAGTTTATTGGCATCGAGCAATCAGCCCCAGCATTTT. Its protein product is CASSLLASSNQPQHF.

Of note for this clone: The sample holds other DNA sequences that translate to the same CDR3. This chain links TRBV28 with TRBJ1-5, with unresolved D. The germline CDR1 and CDR2 sequences are MDHEN and SYDVKM. The CDR3 extends over 14 amino acids. Between the trimmed V and J ends, which lost 2 bases and 2 bases, there was a span of 7 bases. This CDR3 reads CASSLGGGNQPQHF. CDR3 DNA: TGTGCCAGCAGTTTAGGCGGGGGCAATCAGCCCCAGCATTTT. The full variable domain, with the rest looked up from reference TRBV28 and TRBJ1-5, is DVKVTQSSRYLVKRTGEKVFLECVQDMDHENMFWYRQDPGLGLRLIYFSYDVKMKEKGDIPEGYSVSREKKERFSLILESASTNQTSMYLCASSLGGGNQPQHFGDGTRLSIL.

The V call is TRBV9, the J call TRBJ2-7; 9 bases are a match to TRBD1. CDR3 length: 14 amino acids. The trim removed 3 bases at V and 7 bases at J, leaving 8 bases unmatched. Germline CDR1 reads SGDLS; CDR2 reads YYNGEE. CDR3 DNA sequence: TGTGCCAGCAGCGCGGGGGACAGGGCCCAGGAGCAGTACTTC. Its translation is CASSAGDRAQEQYF. Full variable domain (missing parts from reference TRBV9 and TRBJ2-7): DSGVTQTPKHLITATGQRVTLRCSPRSGDLSVYWYQQSLDQGLQFLIQYYNGEERAKGNILERFSAQQFPDLHSELNLSSLELGDSALYFCASSAGDRAQEQYFGPGTRLTVT.

This clone is a singleton in its sample. The chain uses TRBV28 and TRBJ2-7; 7 positions agree with TRBD1. The germline gives CDR1 MDHEN, CDR2 SYDVKM. V lost 3 bases and J lost 5; bases outside the gene matches: 10. The CDR3 is made up of 15 amino acids. This CDR3 reads CASSLGQLVGDEQYF. CDR3 in DNA: TGTGCCAGCAGTTTGGGACAGCTAGTCGGCGACGAGCAGTACTTC.

V and J are TRBV28 and TRBJ2-7, with TRBD1 as a possible D gene (6 bases). V lost 6 bases, J lost 2 bases, and 14 bases lay in between. Germline CDR1 reads MDHEN; CDR2 reads SYDVKM. The CDR3 is made up of 14 amino acids. The CDR3 DNA reads as TGTGCCAGCAGGTCAGGGGTGACTACCTACGAGCAGTACTTC. It yields the protein CASRSGVTTYEQYF. The full variable domain, its missing parts supplied by reference TRBV28 and TRBJ2-7, is DVKVTQSSRYLVKRTGEKVFLECVQDMDHENMFWYRQDPGLGLRLIYFSYDVKMKEKGDIPEGYSVSREKKERFSLILESASTNQTSMYLCASRSGVTTYEQYFGPGTRLTVT.